The T cell receptor (beta chain) described here comes from a study of beta chain features in type 1 diabetes. This clone was counted only a few times. The germline gives CDR1 MNHEY, CDR2 SMNVEV (reference sequence). V trimming: 5 bases; J trimming: 8 bases; junction bases outside the gene matches: 9. The CDR3 has 14 residues. The authors reverse transcribed all of the isolated RNA, so sequencing captured expressed TCRB transcripts. Sequenced by immunoSEQ multiplex PCR; TCRdb stores in-frame clones only, minus some. This table has tens of thousands of clones, roughly 34% appearing once. The sequenced material came from stem cell memory CD4+ T cells from blood. The J gene is TRBJ1-2, the V gene TRBV27, with 9 bases matching TRBD1. This clonotype was obtained from a woman under 30 in good health. As DNA, the CDR3 is TGTGCCAGCAGTCACGGACAGGGGAGACAGGGCTACACCTTC. Translating gives CASSHGQGRQGYTF.